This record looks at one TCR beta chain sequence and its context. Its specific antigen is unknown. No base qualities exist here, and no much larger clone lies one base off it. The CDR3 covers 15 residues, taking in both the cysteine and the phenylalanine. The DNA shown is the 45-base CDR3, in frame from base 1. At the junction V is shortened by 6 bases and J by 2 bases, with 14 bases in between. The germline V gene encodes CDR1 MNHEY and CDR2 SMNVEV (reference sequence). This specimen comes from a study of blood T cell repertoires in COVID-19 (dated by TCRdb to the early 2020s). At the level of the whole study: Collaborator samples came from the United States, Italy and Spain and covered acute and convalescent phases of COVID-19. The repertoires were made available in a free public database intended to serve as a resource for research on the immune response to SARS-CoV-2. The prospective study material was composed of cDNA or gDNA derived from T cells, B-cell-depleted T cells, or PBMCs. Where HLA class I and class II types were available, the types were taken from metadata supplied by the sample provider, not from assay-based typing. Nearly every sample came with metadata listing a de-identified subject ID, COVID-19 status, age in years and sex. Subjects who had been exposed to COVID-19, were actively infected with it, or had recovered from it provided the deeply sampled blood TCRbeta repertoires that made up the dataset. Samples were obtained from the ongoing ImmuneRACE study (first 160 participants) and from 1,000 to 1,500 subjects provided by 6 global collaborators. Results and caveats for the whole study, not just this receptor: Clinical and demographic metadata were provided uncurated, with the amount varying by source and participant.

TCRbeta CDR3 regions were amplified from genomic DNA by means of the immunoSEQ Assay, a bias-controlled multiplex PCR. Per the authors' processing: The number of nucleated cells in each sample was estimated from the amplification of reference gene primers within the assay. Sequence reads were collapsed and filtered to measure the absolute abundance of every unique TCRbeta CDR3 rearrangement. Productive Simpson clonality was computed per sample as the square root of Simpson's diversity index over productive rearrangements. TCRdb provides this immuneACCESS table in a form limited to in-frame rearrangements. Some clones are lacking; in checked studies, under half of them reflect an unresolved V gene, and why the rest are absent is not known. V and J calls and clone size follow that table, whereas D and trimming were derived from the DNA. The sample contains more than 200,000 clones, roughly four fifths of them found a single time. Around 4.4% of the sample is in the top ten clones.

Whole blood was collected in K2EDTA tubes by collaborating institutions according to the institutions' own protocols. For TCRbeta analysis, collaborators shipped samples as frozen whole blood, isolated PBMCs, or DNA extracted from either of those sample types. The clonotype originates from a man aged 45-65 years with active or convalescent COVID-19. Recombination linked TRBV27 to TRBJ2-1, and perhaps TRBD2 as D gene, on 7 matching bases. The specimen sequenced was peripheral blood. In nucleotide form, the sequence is TGTGCCAGCAGCATAAGGGGGGGGGCCTACAATGAGCAGTTCTTC. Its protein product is CASSIRGGAYNEQFF.